This T cell receptor beta chain was observed in a study of T cells in localized non-small cell lung cancer. Some clones are missing from TCRdb's copy, which holds only in-frame ones; the method was immunoSEQ multiplex PCR. The data show some 1,500 clones, around 25% seen once. After removal of 5 bases from V and 4 bases from J, the junction contained 5 bases not matched to a gene. CDR3 length equals 15 residues. Germline-derived CDR1 and CDR2 are MDHEN and SYDVKM. The chain is built from TRBV28 and TRBJ2-5; the match to TRBD1 covers 12 bases. Material: normal lung tissue next to the tumor, obtained before any cancer treatment. The sequence was collected from a female donor at least 60 years old with stage I lung adenocarcinoma. DNA for the CDR3: TGTGCCAGCAGTACCGGGACAGGGGGCGGAGAGACCCAGTACTTC. It translates to CASSTGTGGGETQYF.